A selection of T cell receptor beta chains follows, all from one sample in a study of blood T cell repertoires in COVID-19. The protocol was immunoSEQ multiplex PCR, while the TCRdb copy is restricted to in-frame clones and leaves out a portion. The sample shows 150,000 to 200,000 clones, around 94% of them seen only once. Specimen: peripheral blood. These receptors all come from a man under 40 with COVID-19, enrolled during active disease. CDR3s include the opening cysteine and the closing phenylalanine or tryptophan. D genes are given only for firm matches. Rows may omit the clone size; those that give it use once, few, many or a size class.

CDR3aa	CDR3nt	abundance	j_gene	d_gene	v_gene	len
CASSSSGQGKYGYTF	TGCGCCAGCAGCTCCTCTGGACAGGGGAAATATGGCTACACCTTC	-	TRBJ1-2	TRBD1	TRBV5-1	15
CASSAMTGLVNTEAFF	TGTGCCAGCAGCGCGATGACAGGGTTGGTGAATACTGAAGCTTTCTTT	-	TRBJ1-1	TRBD1	TRBV9	16
CASSLQVYGYTF	TGTGCCAGCAGTTTGCAGGTCTATGGCTACACCTTC	-	TRBJ1-2	-	TRBV12-3/TRBV12-4	12
CASSLQGNTIYF	TGTGCCAGCAGCTTACAGGGGAACACCATATATTTT	-	TRBJ1-3	TRBD1	TRBV5-6	12
CASSDILQNNSPLHF	TGTGCCAGCAGTGATATTTTACAGAATAATTCACCCCTCCACTTT	-	TRBJ1-6	-	TRBV2	15
CASSSSGARGGGPNTGELFF	TGTGCCAGTAGTTCATCAGGAGCCCGCGGCGGGGGCCCGAACACCGGGGAGCTGTTTTTT	-	TRBJ2-2	-	TRBV19	20
CATTGGRNSPLHF	TGTGCCACCACGGGAGGACGGAATTCACCCCTCCACTTT	-	TRBJ1-6	-	TRBV27	13
CASSPTYATQYF	TGTGCCAGCAGCCCAACCTACGCTACGCAGTATTTT	-	TRBJ2-3	-	TRBV7-9	12
CASSSGTAQETQYF	TGTGCCAGTAGTTCCGGGACTGCACAAGAGACCCAGTACTTC	-	TRBJ2-5	-	TRBV19	14
CASTDFQGDYGYTF	TGTGCCAGCACCGACTTCCAGGGGGACTATGGCTACACCTTC	-	TRBJ1-2	TRBD1	TRBV6-5	14
CASSVGGSGELFF	TGTGCCAGCAGCGTTGGGGGCTCCGGGGAGCTGTTTTTT	-	TRBJ2-2	-	TRBV9	13
CASSFSGSSYNEQFF	TGTGCCAGCAGCTTCTCGGGAAGCTCCTACAATGAGCAGTTCTTC	-	TRBJ2-1	-	TRBV13	15
CSGYEPPLAEAFF	TGCAGCGGTTATGAGCCGCCGCTCGCTGAAGCTTTCTTT	-	TRBJ1-1	-	TRBV29-1	13
CASSERGYGEAFF	TGTGCCAGCAGTGAGCGGGGGTACGGTGAAGCTTTCTTT	-	TRBJ1-1	-	TRBV2	13
CASMRRGTASREQYF	TGTGCCAGCATGCGCAGGGGGACTGCCTCCCGCGAGCAGTACTTC	-	TRBJ2-7	-	TRBV6-5	15
CAWGKRGSYNEQFF	TGTGCCTGGGGTAAGCGGGGCTCCTACAATGAGCAGTTCTTC	-	TRBJ2-1	TRBD2	TRBV30	14
CASSQRQGGGEKLFF	TGTGCCAGCAGCCAACGACAGGGTGGTGGAGAAAAACTGTTTTTT	-	TRBJ1-4	TRBD1	TRBV3-1/TRBV3-2	15
CASSIDGSGEREQYF	TGTGCCAGTAGTATAGATGGGTCAGGGGAGCGGGAGCAGTACTTC	-	TRBJ2-7	-	TRBV19	15
CASSWTGNSNQPQHF	TGTGCCAGCAGCTGGACAGGGAATAGCAATCAGCCCCAGCATTTT	-	TRBJ1-5	TRBD1	TRBV27	15
CASSLRVAGGENEQFF	TGCGCCAGCAGCTTGAGAGTAGCGGGGGGAGAAAATGAGCAGTTCTTC	-	TRBJ2-1	TRBD2	TRBV5-1	16
CASRTTPSGANVLTF	TGCGCCAGCAGGACAACTCCCAGTGGGGCCAACGTCCTGACTTTC	-	TRBJ2-6	-	TRBV4-1	15
CASSPPPGNYGYTF	TGTGCCAGCAGTCCCCCTCCGGGGAACTATGGCTACACCTTC	-	TRBJ1-2	-	TRBV28	14
CASSFRDYQETQYF	TGTGCCAGCAGCTTCCGAGACTACCAAGAGACCCAGTACTTC	-	TRBJ2-5	-	TRBV7-2	14
CASSSNPKETQYF	TGCGCCAGCAGCTCCAACCCTAAAGAGACCCAGTACTTC	-	TRBJ2-5	-	TRBV5-1	13
CASSLDSRLDQPQHF	TGCGCCAGCAGCTTGGATTCGAGGTTGGATCAGCCCCAGCATTTT	-	TRBJ1-5	-	TRBV5-1	15
CASKPGQGAGGYTF	TGTGCCAGCAAACCGGGACAGGGGGCGGGTGGCTACACCTTC	-	TRBJ1-2	TRBD1	TRBV19	14
CASSLFSEQFF	TGTGCCAGCAGCTTGTTCTCTGAGCAGTTCTTC	-	TRBJ2-1	-	TRBV5-6	11
CASSAEAALYNEQFF	TGTGCCAGCAGTGCGGAGGCCGCCCTATACAATGAGCAGTTCTTC	once	TRBJ2-1	-	TRBV6-4	15
CASSQATGAGYNEQFF	TGCGCCAGCAGCCAAGCGACAGGGGCCGGATACAATGAGCAGTTCTTC	-	TRBJ2-1	TRBD1	TRBV4-1	16
CASRTGGTSGYTF	TGTGCCAGCAGGACAGGGGGAACGAGTGGCTACACCTTC	-	TRBJ1-2	TRBD1	TRBV27	13
CASSLSRTGNTGELFF	TGTGCCAGCAGCTTATCACGGACGGGAAACACCGGGGAGCTGTTTTTT	-	TRBJ2-2	-	TRBV7-9	16
CAWNTGLFNTGELFF	TGTGCCTGGAATACGGGACTCTTTAACACCGGGGAGCTGTTTTTT	once	TRBJ2-2	-	TRBV30	15
CASSVAGGGNTEAFF	TGTGCCAGCAGCGTAGCTGGAGGCGGAAACACTGAAGCTTTCTTT	-	TRBJ1-1	-	TRBV9	15
CASGRQVSTEAFF	TGTGCTAGTGGAAGACAGGTATCGACTGAAGCTTTCTTT	-	TRBJ1-1	-	TRBV12-5	13
CASSPGQGLSDYGYTF	TGTGCCAGCAGCCCGGGACAGGGCCTTTCCGACTATGGCTACACCTTC	-	TRBJ1-2	TRBD1	TRBV7-6	16
CASSLTGGTSNQPQHF	TGTGCCAGCAGTTTAACGGGGGGAACCAGCAATCAGCCCCAGCATTTT	-	TRBJ1-5	-	TRBV27	16